The entry below describes one T cell receptor beta chain. Its antigen is not known. These data come from a study of shared clonotypes between healthy human individuals. Study-level results: Blood was the only sampled material, and tissue repertoires likely differ.

As handled by the study authors: Quality scores were absent from the junction-only immunoSEQ sequences, so filtering differed. The method was immunoSEQ multiplex PCR; TCRdb's version includes in-frame clones alone and lacks a portion of them. The V and J calls and clone size come from that table; D and trimming were worked out from the DNA. There are about half a million clones in the sample; around 79% occur only once, and under 15% lies in the top ten. This clonotype was obtained from a woman in her thirties or forties in good health. Some clones in this sample may be carry-over from other donors' samples. The sample consisted of PBMCs.

The CDR3: CASKPGGNYGYTF. The DNA of the CDR3 is TGTGCCAGCAAACCGGGGGGTAACTATGGCTACACCTTC. The chain employs TRBV28 and TRBJ1-2; D is possibly TRBD1 (5 bases). Germline loops: CDR1 MDHEN, CDR2 SYDVKM. The CDR3 runs to 13 residues. Between the trimmed V and J ends, which lost 7 bases and 1 base, there was a span of 10 bases.